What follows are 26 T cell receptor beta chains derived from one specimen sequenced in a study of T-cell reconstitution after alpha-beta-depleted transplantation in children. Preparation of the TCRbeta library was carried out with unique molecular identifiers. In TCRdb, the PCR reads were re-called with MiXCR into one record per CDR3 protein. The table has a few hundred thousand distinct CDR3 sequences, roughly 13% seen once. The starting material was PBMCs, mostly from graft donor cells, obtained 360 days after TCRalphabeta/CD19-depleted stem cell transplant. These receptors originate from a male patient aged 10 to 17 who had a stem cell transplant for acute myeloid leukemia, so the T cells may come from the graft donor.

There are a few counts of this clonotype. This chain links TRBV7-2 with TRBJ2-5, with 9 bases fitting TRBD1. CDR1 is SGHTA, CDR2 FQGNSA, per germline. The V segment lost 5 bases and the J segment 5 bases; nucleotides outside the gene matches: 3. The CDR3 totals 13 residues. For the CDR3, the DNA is TGTGCCAGCAGCGACAGGGGGGTGGAGACCCAGTACTTC. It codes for CASSDRGVETQYF.

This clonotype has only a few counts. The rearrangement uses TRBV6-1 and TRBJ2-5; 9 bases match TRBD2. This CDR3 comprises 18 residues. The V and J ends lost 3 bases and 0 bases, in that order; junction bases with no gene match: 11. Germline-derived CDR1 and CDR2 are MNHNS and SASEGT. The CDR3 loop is CASSDVGHSGSYQETQYF. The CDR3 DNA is TGTGCCAGCAGTGACGTTGGGCATAGCGGGAGTTACCAAGAGACCCAGTACTTC.

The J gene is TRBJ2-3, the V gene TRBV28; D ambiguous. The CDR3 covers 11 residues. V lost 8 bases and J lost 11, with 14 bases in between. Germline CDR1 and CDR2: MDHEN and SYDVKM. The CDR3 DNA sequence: TGTGCCAGCGGAGAGGCAGAGAAGCAGTATTTT. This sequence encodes CASGEAEKQYF.

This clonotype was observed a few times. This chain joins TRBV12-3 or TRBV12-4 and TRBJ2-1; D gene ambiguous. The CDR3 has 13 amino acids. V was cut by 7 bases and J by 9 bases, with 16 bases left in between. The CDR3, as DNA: TGTGCCAGCAAAAGAATAGGGTTGGGTGAGCAGTTCTTC. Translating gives CASKRIGLGEQFF.

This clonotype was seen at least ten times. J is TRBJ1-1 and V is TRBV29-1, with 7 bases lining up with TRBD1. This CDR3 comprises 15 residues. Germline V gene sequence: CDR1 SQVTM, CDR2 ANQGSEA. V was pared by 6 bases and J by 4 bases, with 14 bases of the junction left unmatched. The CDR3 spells CSVGGLGRGSTEAFF. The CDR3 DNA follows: TGCAGCGTCGGGGGCCTGGGCAGGGGGAGCACTGAAGCTTTCTTT.

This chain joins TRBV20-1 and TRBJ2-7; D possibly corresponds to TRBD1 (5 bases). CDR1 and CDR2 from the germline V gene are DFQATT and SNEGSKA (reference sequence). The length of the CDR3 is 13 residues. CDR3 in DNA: TGCATTGTCACATGGGGCTTGGCCTACGAGCAGTACTTC. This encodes CIVTWGLAYEQYF.

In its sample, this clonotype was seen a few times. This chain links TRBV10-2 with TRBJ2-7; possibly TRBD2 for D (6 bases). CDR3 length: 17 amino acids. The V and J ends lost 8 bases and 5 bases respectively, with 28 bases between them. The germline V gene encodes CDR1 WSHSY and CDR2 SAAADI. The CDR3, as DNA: TGCGCCAGCTCCAGAGGACTAAAATTTCCCCCCTTTGACGAGCAGTACTTC. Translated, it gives CASSRGLKFPPFDEQYF.

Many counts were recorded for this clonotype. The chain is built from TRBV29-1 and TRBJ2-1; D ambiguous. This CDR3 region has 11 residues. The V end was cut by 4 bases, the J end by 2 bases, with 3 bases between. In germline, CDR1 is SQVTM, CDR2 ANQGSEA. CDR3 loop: CSVGAYNEQFF. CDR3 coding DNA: TGCAGCGTTGGGGCCTACAATGAGCAGTTCTTC.

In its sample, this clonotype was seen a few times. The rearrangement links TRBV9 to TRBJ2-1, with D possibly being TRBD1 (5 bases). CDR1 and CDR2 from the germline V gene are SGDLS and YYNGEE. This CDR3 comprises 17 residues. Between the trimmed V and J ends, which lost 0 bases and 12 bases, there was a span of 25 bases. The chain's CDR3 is CASSVALGPGFSVGQFF. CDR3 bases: TGTGCCAGCAGCGTAGCTTTGGGGCCAGGGTTCTCAGTGGGGCAGTTCTTC.

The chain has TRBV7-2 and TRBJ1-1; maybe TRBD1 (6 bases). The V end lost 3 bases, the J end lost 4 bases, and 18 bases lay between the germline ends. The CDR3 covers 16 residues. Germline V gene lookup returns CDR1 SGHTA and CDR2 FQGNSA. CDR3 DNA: TGTGCCAGCAGCTTTTTCCGGGGGGGCGTTGGCACTGAAGCTTTCTTT. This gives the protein CASSFFRGGVGTEAFF.

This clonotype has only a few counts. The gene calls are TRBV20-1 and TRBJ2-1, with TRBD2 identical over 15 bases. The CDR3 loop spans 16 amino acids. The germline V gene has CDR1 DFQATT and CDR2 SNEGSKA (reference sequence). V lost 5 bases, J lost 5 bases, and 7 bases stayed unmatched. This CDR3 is CSARTSGRAPNNEQFF. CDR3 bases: TGCAGTGCTCGGACTAGCGGGAGGGCCCCAAACAATGAGCAGTTCTTC.

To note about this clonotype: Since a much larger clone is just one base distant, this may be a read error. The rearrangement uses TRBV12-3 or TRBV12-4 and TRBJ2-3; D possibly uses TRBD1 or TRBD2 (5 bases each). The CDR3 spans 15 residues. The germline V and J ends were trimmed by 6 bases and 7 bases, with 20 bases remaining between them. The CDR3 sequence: CASSYRQLEGNTQYF. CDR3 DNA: TGTGCCAGCAGCTACCGACAGCTAGAGGGTAATACGCAGTATTTT.

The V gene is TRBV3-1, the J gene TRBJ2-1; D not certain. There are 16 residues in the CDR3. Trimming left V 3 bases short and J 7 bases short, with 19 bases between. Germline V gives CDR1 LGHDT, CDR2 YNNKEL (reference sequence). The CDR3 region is CASSHGPWRFGNEQFF. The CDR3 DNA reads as TGTGCCAGCAGCCACGGTCCGTGGAGATTTGGGAATGAGCAGTTCTTC.

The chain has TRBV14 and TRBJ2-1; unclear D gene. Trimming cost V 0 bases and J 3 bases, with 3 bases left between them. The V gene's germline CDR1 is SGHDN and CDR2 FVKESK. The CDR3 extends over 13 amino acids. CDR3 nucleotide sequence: TGTGCCAGCAGCCAAGAAGTCTACAATGAGCAGTTCTTC. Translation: CASSQEVYNEQFF.

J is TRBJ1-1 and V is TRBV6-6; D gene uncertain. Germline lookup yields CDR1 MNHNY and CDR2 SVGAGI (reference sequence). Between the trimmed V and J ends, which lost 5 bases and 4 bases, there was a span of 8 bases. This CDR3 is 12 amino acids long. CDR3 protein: CASSNWGTEAFF. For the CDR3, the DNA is TGTGCCAGCAGTAACTGGGGCACTGAAGCTTTCTTT.

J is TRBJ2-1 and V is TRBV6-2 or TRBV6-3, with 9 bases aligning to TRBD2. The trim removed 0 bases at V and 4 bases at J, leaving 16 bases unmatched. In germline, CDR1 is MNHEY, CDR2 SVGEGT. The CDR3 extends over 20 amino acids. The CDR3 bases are TGTGCCAGCAGTTACTCAATCGCGGGAGGGTCCAGTACCCCGTACAATGAGCAGTTCTTC. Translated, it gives CASSYSIAGGSSTPYNEQFF.

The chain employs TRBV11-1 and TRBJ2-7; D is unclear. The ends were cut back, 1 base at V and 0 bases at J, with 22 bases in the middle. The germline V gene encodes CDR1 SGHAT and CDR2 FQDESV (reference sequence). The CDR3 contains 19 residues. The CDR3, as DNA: TGTGCCAGCAGCTTAGTAGTCGGCGGAATACGGATAAGCTCCTACGAGCAGTACTTC. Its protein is CASSLVVGGIRISSYEQYF. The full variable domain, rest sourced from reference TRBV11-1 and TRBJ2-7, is EAEVAQSPRYKITEKSQAVAFWCDPISGHATLYWYRQILGQGPELLVQFQDESVVDDSQLPKDRFSAERLKGVDSTLKIQPAELGDSAMYLCASSLVVGGIRISSYEQYFGPGTRLTVT.

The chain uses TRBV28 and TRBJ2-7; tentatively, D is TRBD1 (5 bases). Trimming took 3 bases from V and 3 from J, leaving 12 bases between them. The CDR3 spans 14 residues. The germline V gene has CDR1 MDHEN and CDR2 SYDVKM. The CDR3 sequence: CASSFFQGNYEQYF. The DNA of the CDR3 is TGTGCCAGCAGTTTCTTTCAGGGTAACTACGAGCAGTACTTC.

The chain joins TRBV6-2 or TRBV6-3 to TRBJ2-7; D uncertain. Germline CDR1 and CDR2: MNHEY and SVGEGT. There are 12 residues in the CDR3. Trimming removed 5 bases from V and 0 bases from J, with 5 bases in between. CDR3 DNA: TGTGCCAGCAGTCACACCTCCTACGAGCAGTACTTC. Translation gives CASSHTSYEQYF.

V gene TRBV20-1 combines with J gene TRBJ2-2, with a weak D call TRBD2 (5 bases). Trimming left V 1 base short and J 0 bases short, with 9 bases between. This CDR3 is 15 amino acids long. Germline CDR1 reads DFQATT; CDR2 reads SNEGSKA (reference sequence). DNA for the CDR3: TGCAGTGCTAGAGCTAGCCGTCCGAACACCGGGGAGCTGTTTTTT. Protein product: CSARASRPNTGELFF.

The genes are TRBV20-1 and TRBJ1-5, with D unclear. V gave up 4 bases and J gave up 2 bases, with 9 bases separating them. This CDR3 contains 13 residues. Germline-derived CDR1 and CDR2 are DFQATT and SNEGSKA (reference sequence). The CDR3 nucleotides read TGCAGTGCTATCACCCGGGGCAATCAGCCCCAGCATTTT. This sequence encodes CSAITRGNQPQHF.

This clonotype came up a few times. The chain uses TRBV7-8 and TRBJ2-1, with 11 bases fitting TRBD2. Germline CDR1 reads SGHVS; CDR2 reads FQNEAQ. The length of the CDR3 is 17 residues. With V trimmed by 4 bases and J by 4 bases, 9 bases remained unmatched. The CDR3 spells CASSSPGGTSGYNEQFF. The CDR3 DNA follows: TGTGCCAGCAGCTCCCCAGGTGGGACTAGCGGTTACAATGAGCAGTTCTTC.

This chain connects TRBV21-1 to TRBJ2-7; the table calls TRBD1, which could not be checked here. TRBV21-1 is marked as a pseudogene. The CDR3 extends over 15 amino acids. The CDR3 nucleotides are TGTGCCAGCAGCATCCTCCGGGACAGGCCCTACGAGCAGTACTTC. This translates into CASSILRDRPYEQYF.

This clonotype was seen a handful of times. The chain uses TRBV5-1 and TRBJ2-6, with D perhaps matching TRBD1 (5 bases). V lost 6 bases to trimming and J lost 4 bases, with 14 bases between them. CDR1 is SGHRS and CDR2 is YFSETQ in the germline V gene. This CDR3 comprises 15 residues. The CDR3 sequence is CASTSRGVGANVLTF. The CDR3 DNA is TGCGCCAGCACTTCTAGGGGCGTGGGGGCCAACGTCCTGACTTTC.

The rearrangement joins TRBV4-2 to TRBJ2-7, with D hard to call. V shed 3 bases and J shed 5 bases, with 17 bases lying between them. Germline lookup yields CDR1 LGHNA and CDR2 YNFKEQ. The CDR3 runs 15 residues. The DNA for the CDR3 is TGTGCCAGCAGCCACGAAGCTCGGGTTTACGACGAGCAGTACTTC. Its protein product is CASSHEARVYDEQYF.

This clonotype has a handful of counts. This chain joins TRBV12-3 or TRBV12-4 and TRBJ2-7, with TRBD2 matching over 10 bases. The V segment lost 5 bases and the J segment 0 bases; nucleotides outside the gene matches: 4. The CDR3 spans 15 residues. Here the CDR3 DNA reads TGTGCCAGCAGTCTTCTAGCGGGAGTCTCCTACGAGCAGTACTTC. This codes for CASSLLAGVSYEQYF.